The clone carrying this TCR beta chain has just a few counts. The data were taken from a study of blood T cell repertoires in COVID-19. As for the study in general: Acute-phase and convalescent COVID-19 samples originated in the United States, Italy and Spain. T cells, B-cell-depleted T cells, or PBMCs supplied cDNA or gDNA.

In the original workflow: Estimates of nucleated cell counts were drawn from the amplification of reference gene primers. The table came from immunoSEQ multiplex PCR; TCRdb's copy has only in-frame clones and leaves some out. The DNA gave D and trimming, while V, J and clone size come from that table. Among fewer than 40,000 clones listed, roughly 78% were seen once. The ends lost 5 bases at V and 0 bases at J; junction bases unmatched: 1. Germline V lookup: CDR1 SNHLY, CDR2 FYNNEI. There are 13 residues in the CDR3. This chain joins TRBV2 and TRBJ2-7; TRBD1 aligns across 7 bases. The receptor's source is a man between 60 and 75 years old with acute or convalescent COVID-19. The specimen was peripheral blood. In nucleotides, the CDR3 is TGTGCCAGCAGTCGACAGGGCTCCTACGAGCAGTACTTC. Its protein is CASSRQGSYEQYF.